These 24 T cell receptor beta chains were all obtained from the same sample, sequenced in a study of CD8 T cells in ankylosing spondylitis. TCRdb re-derived calls from the 5' RACE reads in MiXCR, one entry per CDR3 protein. The table has about 210,000 distinct CDR3 sequences, 8.2% seen once. The sequenced sample consisted of blood, either unsorted or a sorted T cell fraction (not recorded which). The receptor source for this set is a female donor with ankylosing spondylitis or in good health (not recorded which).

A few counts support this clonotype. The rearrangement uses TRBV7-2 and TRBJ1-1; D perhaps matches TRBD1 (6 bases). CDR1 is SGHTA, CDR2 FQGNSA, per germline. The CDR3 length is 12 residues. With 5 bases removed from V and 7 bases from J, the gap between germline ends came to 11 bases. The CDR3 DNA sequence: TGTGCCAGCAGCCGGGACATCGGTGAAGCTTTCTTT. This translates into CASSRDIGEAFF.

This clonotype was counted ten times or more. The rearrangement uses TRBV29-1 and TRBJ2-5; D may be TRBD1 (8 bases). From germline, CDR1 is SQVTM and CDR2 ANQGSEA. This CDR3 contains 14 residues. V lost 7 bases to trimming and J lost 3 bases, with 18 bases between them. The CDR3 is CSGLLTGGEETQYF. CDR3 nucleotides: TGCAGCGGCCTCCTCACAGGGGGGGAAGAGACCCAGTACTTC.

This clonotype was seen many times. The chain combines TRBV7-9 with TRBJ2-2, with D maybe TRBD2 (5 bases). The V end lost 2 bases, the J end lost 5 bases, and 12 bases lay between the germline ends. CDR3 size: 15 residues. Per the germline V gene, CDR1 is SEHNR and CDR2 is FQNEAQ (reference sequence). The DNA for the CDR3 is TGTGCCAGCAGCTTATTCGCGGGCAGTACCGGGGAGCTGTTTTTT. This gives the protein CASSLFAGSTGELFF.

In this sample, this clonotype turned up many times. The chain employs TRBV6-1 and TRBJ2-5; no reliable D call. V was trimmed by 6 bases and J by 5 bases, leaving 13 bases between them. The CDR3 has 13 residues. Germline loops: CDR1 MNHNS, CDR2 SASEGT. The CDR3 coding sequence is TGTGCCAGCAGCCTCGACCTAGAGGAGACCCAGTACTTC. It codes for CASSLDLEETQYF.

This clonotype was picked up many times. This chain joins TRBV12-3 or TRBV12-4 and TRBJ2-7, with 12 bases that match TRBD2. J was trimmed by 7 bases and V by 3 bases; bases with no gene match: 10. There are 16 residues in the CDR3. CDR3 DNA sequence: TGTGCCAGCAGTTTCGAGCTAGCGGGAGGGCCTGGTGAGCAGTACTTC. Its translation is CASSFELAGGPGEQYF.

This clonotype showed up just once. CDR3 sequence reads: CASSLSSGSRGELFF. The CDR3 DNA follows: TGTGCCAGCAGCTTATCTAGCGGGAGTCGTGGGGAGCTGTTTTTT. The gene calls are TRBV7-6 and TRBJ2-2; 10 bases match TRBD2. This CDR3 is 15 amino acids long. After removal of 2 bases from V and 8 bases from J, the junction contained 5 bases not matched to a gene. Per the germline V gene, CDR1 is SGHVS and CDR2 is FNYEAQ.

Ten or more counts support this clonotype. The chain recombines TRBV20-1 with TRBJ1-3; tentatively, D is TRBD1 (5 bases). V was cut by 5 bases and J by 2 bases, with 10 bases left in between. This CDR3 comprises 13 residues. Germline loops: CDR1 DFQATT, CDR2 SNEGSKA (reference sequence). CDR3 in DNA: TGCAGTGCTGGTCAGGGTCCTGGAAACACCATATATTTT. As protein: CSAGQGPGNTIYF.

This clonotype has ten or more counts. The genes are TRBV12-3 or TRBV12-4 and TRBJ2-1; 7 nucleotides agree with TRBD2. V was clipped by 6 bases and J by 15 bases; unmatched bases: 11. The CDR3 loop spans 12 amino acids. The CDR3 here is CASSPSGGGPFF. In nucleotides, the CDR3 is TGTGCCAGCAGCCCCTCGGGGGGAGGGCCGTTCTTC.

This clonotype was observed many times. This chain connects TRBV24-1 to TRBJ2-1, with a possible D match to TRBD1 (6 bases). The V gene's germline CDR1 is KGHDR and CDR2 SFDVKD. The CDR3 covers 16 residues. The V end lost 5 bases, the J end lost 7 bases, and 20 bases lay between the germline ends. The CDR3 reads CATSGFRTALGNEQFF. CDR3 nucleotide sequence: TGTGCCACCAGTGGTTTTAGGACAGCCCTAGGGAATGAGCAGTTCTTC.

This clonotype was found many times. The CDR3 spells CASSYSADYGYTF. CDR3 DNA sequence: TGTGCCAGCAGTTACAGTGCTGACTATGGCTACACCTTC. The chain links TRBV6-2 or TRBV6-3 to TRBJ1-2; no clear D. CDR3 size: 13 residues. Looked up from germline, CDR1 is MNHEY and CDR2 is SVGEGT. V was trimmed by 2 bases and J by 3 bases, leaving 7 bases between them.

In this sample, this clonotype turned up many times. This chain connects TRBV20-1 to TRBJ2-1; D possibly corresponds to TRBD2 (6 bases). Germline lookup yields CDR1 DFQATT and CDR2 SNEGSKA (reference sequence). There are 14 residues in the CDR3. V lost 5 bases and J 2 bases, leaving 13 bases between the germline ends. The CDR3 loop reads CSAPRRRAYNEQFF. CDR3 nucleotides: TGCAGTGCTCCGAGGCGGAGGGCCTACAATGAGCAGTTCTTC.

This clonotype was picked up many times. The chain uses TRBV7-8 and TRBJ1-2, with D possibly TRBD1 on 6 matching bases. The CDR3 is 14 residues long. The germline gives CDR1 SGHVS, CDR2 FQNEAQ. V was clipped by 6 bases and J by 6 bases, with 17 bases between them. The CDR3 protein is CASSPNRDIHGYTF. The CDR3, as DNA: TGTGCCAGCAGTCCGAACCGGGACATCCATGGCTACACCTTC.

There are many counts of this clonotype. V gene TRBV24-1 combines with J gene TRBJ2-1; 13 bases line up with TRBD2. CDR3 length: 18 residues. The V and J ends lost 0 bases and 7 bases, in that order; junction bases with no gene match: 8. Germline CDR1 KGHDR, CDR2 SFDVKD. CDR3 sequence reads: CATSDLSGTSGIKNEQFF. CDR3 coding DNA: TGTGCCACCAGTGATTTGTCGGGGACTAGCGGGATTAAGAATGAGCAGTTCTTC.

Of note for this clonotype: This clone may be a read error of a much larger clone one base away. This chain uses TRBV7-2 with TRBJ2-1; D is perhaps TRBD1 (6 bases). The length of the CDR3 is 15 residues. Germline V gene sequence: CDR1 SGHTA, CDR2 FQGNSA. In nucleotides, the CDR3 is TGTGCCAGCAGCTTAGCGGGGGCCTCCTACACTGAGCAGTTCTTC. The encoded protein is CASSLAGASYTEQFF.

This clonotype was seen many times. The chain has TRBV6-2 or TRBV6-3 and TRBJ2-2; TRBD2 matches 9 bases. In germline, CDR1 is MNHEY, CDR2 SVGEGT. Unmatched junction bases numbered 5, after V lost 6 bases and J lost 6 bases. The CDR3 totals 14 residues. The CDR3 sequence is CASRPGTSPGELFF. In DNA form, the CDR3 reads TGTGCCAGCAGGCCCGGGACTAGCCCCGGGGAGCTGTTTTTT.

This clonotype was detected many times. The chain employs TRBV4-3 and TRBJ2-1; 11 bases match TRBD2. Trimming cost V 4 bases and J 6 bases; bases outside gene matches: 5. The CDR3 contains 15 residues. Germline CDR1 and CDR2: LGHNA and YSLEER. Here the CDR3 DNA reads TGCGCCAGCAGCCGTCGTAGCGGGAGGGGCAATGAGCAGTTCTTC. Translation: CASSRRSGRGNEQFF.

This clonotype was seen a handful of times. CDR3: CASSFPHTMNTEAFF. In nucleotides, the CDR3 is TGTGCCAGCAGCTTTCCCCACACCATGAACACTGAAGCTTTCTTT. This chain uses TRBV7-9 with TRBJ1-1; D is undetermined. The V end lost 3 bases, the J end lost 0 bases, and 11 bases lay between the germline ends. Germline V gene data show CDR1 as SEHNR and CDR2 as FQNEAQ (reference sequence). The CDR3 is 15 residues long. The complete variable domain, with remaining parts taken from reference TRBV7-9 and TRBJ1-1, reads DTGVSQNPRHKITKRGQNVTFRCDPISEHNRLYWYRQTLGQGPEFLTYFQNEAQLEKSRLLSDRFSAERPKGSFSTLEIQRTEQGDSAMYLCASSFPHTMNTEAFFGQGTRLTVV.

There are many counts of this clonotype. The chain combines TRBV12-3 or TRBV12-4 with TRBJ1-5; the D is unclear. Trimming left V 1 base short and J 0 bases short, with 7 bases between. The CDR3 consists of 15 residues. CDR3 coding DNA: TGTGCCAGCAGTTTAGAGACAAATAGCAATCAGCCCCAGCATTTT. This encodes CASSLETNSNQPQHF.

This clonotype was found many times. The chain joins TRBV6-2 or TRBV6-3 to TRBJ1-5; TRBD1 is a possible D gene (5 bases). Trimming took 4 bases from V and 0 from J, leaving 10 bases between them. Germline CDR1 and CDR2: MNHEY and SVGEGT. This CDR3 has 15 amino acids. CDR3 sequence reads: CASSFGDYSNQPQHF. As DNA, the CDR3 is TGTGCCAGCAGTTTTGGGGACTATAGCAATCAGCCCCAGCATTTT.

Many counts were recorded for this clonotype. The chain uses TRBV28 and TRBJ2-2; 8 nucleotides match TRBD1. The germline V gene encodes CDR1 MDHEN and CDR2 SYDVKM. The CDR3 is 15 amino acids. Trimming took 2 bases from V and 3 from J; bases not matched to a gene: 2. Here the CDR3 reads CASSLPGGYTGELFF. CDR3 DNA: TGTGCCAGCAGTTTACCAGGGGGCTACACCGGGGAGCTGTTTTTT.

Many counts were recorded for this clonotype. In DNA form, the CDR3 reads TGTGCCAGCAGCTTAGAACTAGCGCCCTACAATGAGCAGTTCTTC. Its translation: CASSLELAPYNEQFF. The chain recombines TRBV11-3 with TRBJ2-1; 7 bases are a match to TRBD2. The germline gives CDR1 SGHNT, CDR2 YENEEA. V lost 0 bases and J lost 2; bases outside the gene matches: 1. This CDR3 contains 15 residues. Based on the CDR3 plus reference TRBV11-3 and TRBJ2-1, the full variable domain is EAGVVQSPRYKIIEKKQPVAFWCNPISGHNTLYWYLQNLGQGPELLIRYENEEAVDDSQLPKDRFSAERLKGVDSTLKIQPAELGDSAVYLCASSLELAPYNEQFFGPGTRLTVL.

Worth noting for this clonotype: At one end the junction does not follow the germline gene, possibly because of a read error. The gene calls are TRBV2 and TRBJ1-3, with D perhaps TRBD1 (6 bases). This CDR3 is 18 amino acids long. Germline CDR1 reads SNHLY; CDR2 reads FYNNEI. CDR3 residues: CTSRPTGTPTHSGNTIYF. In nucleotides, the CDR3 is TGTACCAGCAGACCTACCGGGACACCTACTCACTCTGGAAACACCATATATTTT.

This clonotype was observed many times. The gene calls are TRBV25-1 and TRBJ2-7; TRBD1 aligns across 7 bases. Trimming at V came to 3 bases and at J to 3 bases, leaving 5 bases not matched to a gene. This CDR3 is built from 14 residues. The V gene's germline CDR1 is MGHDK and CDR2 SYGVNS. CDR3 coding DNA: TGTGCCAGCAGTGAGAGTGGGACAGTCTACGAGCAGTACTTC. Translating it yields CASSESGTVYEQYF.

This clonotype was picked up many times. This chain connects TRBV20-1 to TRBJ2-7; 11 nucleotides agree with TRBD2. The trim removed 0 bases at V and 2 bases at J, leaving 3 bases unmatched. CDR1 is DFQATT, CDR2 SNEGSKA, per germline (reference sequence). The CDR3 is 15 amino acids. The CDR3 spells CSARENSGRAYEQYF. CDR3 DNA sequence: TGCAGTGCTAGAGAGAATAGCGGGAGGGCCTACGAGCAGTACTTC.